This T cell receptor (beta chain) is from a study of T cell responses to AZD1222 COVID-19 vaccine. The method was immunoSEQ multiplex PCR; TCRdb's version includes in-frame clones alone and lacks a portion of them. The sample lists fewer than 110,000 clones, around 87% occurring once. This clone was recorded a few times. What it recognizes is unknown. Overall study findings and caveats: Donors in the cohort were predominantly white British and more often female, and clonal diversity was possibly underestimated. Seropositive status at baseline applied to only five or six AZD1222 recipients. Regions left unmutated in variants are reportedly the target of nearly half of spike-specific TCRs. There were vaccine-associated CD4 TCRs across spike, dominant at 160-218 and 743-854.

The CDR3 length is 15 residues. Trimming removed 1 base from V and 0 bases from J, with 9 bases in between. Germline V CDR1 and CDR2: LNHDA, SQIVND (reference sequence). The chain recombines TRBV19 with TRBJ1-1; D gene uncertain. Source: peripheral blood, taken 28 days after the second AZD1222 dose. This receptor was identified in an adult who received the AZD1222 COVID-19 vaccine. DNA of the CDR3: TGTGCCAGTAGTATAGCTATGGGTCTGAACACTGAAGCTTTCTTT. Amino acids: CASSIAMGLNTEAFF.